The 4 T cell receptor beta chains below were found in one sample sequenced in a study of blood T cell repertoires in COVID-19. Assay: immunoSEQ multiplex PCR; the TCRdb copy retains only in-frame clones and omits some. The repertoire includes roughly 250,000 clones, 82% of them detected once, and approximately 5% sits in the top ten. Sample: peripheral blood. The receptors derive from an elderly woman with active or convalescent COVID-19.

The gene calls are TRBV5-1 and TRBJ1-6; possible D gene TRBD1, 6 bases. Germline V gene sequence: CDR1 SGHRS, CDR2 YFSETQ. V lost 3 bases and J 7 bases, leaving 17 bases between the germline ends. This CDR3 has 16 amino acids. The CDR3 loop is CASSSDQGPPNSPLHF. CDR3 coding DNA: TGCGCCAGCAGCTCCGACCAGGGGCCGCCCAATTCACCCCTCCACTTT.

The chain has TRBV27 and TRBJ1-2, with no clear D. The V gene's germline CDR1 is MNHEY and CDR2 SMNVEV (reference sequence). The CDR3 length is 15 residues. V shed 6 bases and J shed 6 bases, with 20 bases lying between them. This CDR3 is CASSPVPHEHNGYTF. The CDR3 nucleotides are TGTGCCAGCAGCCCCGTACCCCACGAACACAATGGCTACACCTTC.

V is TRBV19 and J is TRBJ1-5, with TRBD1 matching 7 bases. This CDR3 has 14 amino acids. In germline, CDR1 is LNHDA, CDR2 SQIVND (reference sequence). After removal of 5 bases from V and 3 bases from J, the junction contained 4 bases not matched to a gene. In DNA, the CDR3 is TGTGCCAGTAGTCTAACAGGGGCCAATCAGCCCCAGCATTTT. It encodes CASSLTGANQPQHF.

This chain connects TRBV28 to TRBJ2-7, with 7 bases matching TRBD1. Losses at the gene ends were 4 bases for V and 0 bases for J; bases not matched to a gene: 9. The germline V gene encodes CDR1 MDHEN and CDR2 SYDVKM. There are 16 residues in the CDR3. CDR3 coding DNA: TGTGCCAGCAGTTCCCAGACAGGGCTGCCCTCCTACGAGCAGTACTTC. Translation gives CASSSQTGLPSYEQYF.